These T cell receptor beta chains were read from a single sample in a study of identical twins. Each CDR3 protein is one row after TCRdb ran MiXCR on the 5' RACE reads. The sample shows around 490,000 distinct CDR3 sequences, roughly an eighth of them seen only once. This sample also belongs to another study, concerning yellow fever vaccine responses in identical twins.

Sequencing input: CD4+ T cells sorted from blood. The receptor source for this set is a woman aged 18-30 years in good health. Both conserved end residues are part of each CDR3. The order of the fields is CDR3 DNA, CDR3 protein, D gene, V gene, J gene, clone size. A D gene is named only where the DNA matches it firmly. Size values are once, few and many counts, or a class for expanded clones, and some rows have none.

DNA: TGCAGTGCTAGGGGGAAGGGATTATCGAATTCTTACACCGGGGAGCTGTTTTTT; CDR3: CSARGKGLSNSYTGELFF; D: -; V: TRBV20-1; J: TRBJ2-2; size: few
DNA: TGCGCCAGCAGCTTGTGGGGACGGCTTAATGAAAAACTGTTTTTT; CDR3: CASSLWGRLNEKLFF; D: -; V: TRBV5-1; J: TRBJ1-4; size: few
DNA: TGTGCCAGCAGATCCTCCGGGCGGGAGGGCCTTGGGGAGACCCAGTACTTC; CDR3: CASRSSGREGLGETQYF; D: TRBD2; V: TRBV28; J: TRBJ2-5; size: few
DNA: TGTGCCAGCAGTACGGCCCACGAGCAGTACTTC; CDR3: CASSTAHEQYF; D: -; V: TRBV12-3/TRBV12-4; J: TRBJ2-7; size: -
DNA: TGCAGTGCGAGACTAGCGGGGTCGGGAGAGACCCAGTACTTC; CDR3: CSARLAGSGETQYF; D: TRBD2; V: TRBV20-1; J: TRBJ2-5; size: -
DNA: TGTGCCATCAATGCGGGGTCAGATACGCAGTATTTT; CDR3: CAINAGSDTQYF; D: -; V: TRBV10-3; J: TRBJ2-3; size: -
DNA: TGTGCCAGCACTGGGGACGGGGTCGAGCAGTACTTC; CDR3: CASTGDGVEQYF; D: -; V: TRBV2; J: TRBJ2-7; size: -
DNA: TGTGCCAGCAGCCAAGGTCTGCAGCGTGAAGCTTTCTTT; CDR3: CASSQGLQREAFF; D: -; V: TRBV3-1; J: TRBJ1-1; size: few
DNA: TGCAGCGTACCTAAACAGGGGGGGCAGACCCAGTACTTC; CDR3: CSVPKQGGQTQYF; D: -; V: TRBV29-1; J: TRBJ2-5; size: few
DNA: TGCAGCGTGTCTAGCGGAAGCTCCTACAATGAGCAGTTCTTC; CDR3: CSVSSGSSYNEQFF; D: TRBD2; V: TRBV29-1; J: TRBJ2-1; size: few
DNA: TGTGCCAGCAGCCAAGACGAGGGGGGGGCTTCCTACAATGAGCAGTTCTTC; CDR3: CASSQDEGGASYNEQFF; D: -; V: TRBV4-2; J: TRBJ2-1; size: -
DNA: TGTGCCAGCAGCGTAGTTCCAGGGGAAGCCTACGAGCAGTACTTC; CDR3: CASSVVPGEAYEQYF; D: -; V: TRBV9; J: TRBJ2-7; size: -
DNA: TGTGCCAGCAGATCACCGGGACGTAACACCGGGGAGCTGTTTTTT; CDR3: CASRSPGRNTGELFF; D: -; V: TRBV11-2; J: TRBJ2-2; size: -
DNA: TGCAGCGCAATAGCGGGGGGGCTGTATAAGCAGTTCTTC; CDR3: CSAIAGGLYKQFF; D: TRBD2; V: TRBV29-1; J: TRBJ2-1; size: -
DNA: TGTGCCAGCAGTGAACAGGCCTTAACCTACGAGCAGTACTTC; CDR3: CASSEQALTYEQYF; D: -; V: TRBV2; J: TRBJ2-7; size: few
DNA: TGTGCCAGCAGCTTACGGGTGGGATCAGATACGCAGTATTTT; CDR3: CASSLRVGSDTQYF; D: -; V: TRBV11-2; J: TRBJ2-3; size: many
DNA: TGTGCCATCAGTGAGTCGAACAGGGGTACGCAGTATTTT; CDR3: CAISESNRGTQYF; D: TRBD1; V: TRBV10-3; J: TRBJ2-3; size: few
DNA: TGCGCCAGCACACCGGAACAGATCTCTGGAAACACCATATATTTT; CDR3: CASTPEQISGNTIYF; D: -; V: TRBV5-1; J: TRBJ1-3; size: many
DNA: TGTGCCAGCAGGCGGACCGGGACGGACAATCTCGAGCAGTACTTC; CDR3: CASRRTGTDNLEQYF; D: -; V: TRBV6-1; J: TRBJ2-7; size: few
DNA: TGTGCCAGCAGGACTACGGGACAGGGACGCTACGAGCAGTACTTC; CDR3: CASRTTGQGRYEQYF; D: TRBD1; V: TRBV6-2/TRBV6-3; J: TRBJ2-7; size: once